This T cell receptor beta chain was recorded in a study of blood T cells in healthy people across ages. Study-wide results and limits: It was held that diversity estimates obtained from one million T cells represented underestimates. Per million T cells, the diversity of TCR beta decreased roughly linearly as age advanced.

Isolated PBMCs totaled at least 6.5 million in each sample. The length of the CDR3 is 18 residues. A second roughly 6 to 11 cycle PCR used barcoded and J-beta primers. TCRdb passed the 5' RACE reads through MiXCR, listing each CDR3 protein once. The table lists roughly 860,000 distinct CDR3 sequences, about 62% of them singletons. Details on this clonotype: Its antigen is still unknown.

The gene calls are TRBV21-1 and TRBJ1-2; the table's TRBD1 call for D was not verified on the DNA. TRBV21-1 constitutes a pseudogene. Sequences were obtained from blood. This TCR came from a man aged 25-40 years in good health. Here the CDR3 reads CASSKAPKLGQGREGYTF. The CDR3 bases are TGTGCCAGCAGCAAAGCCCCAAAGTTGGGACAGGGGAGGGAGGGCTACACCTTC.